The 21 T cell receptor beta chains given below trace back to one sample, sequenced in a study of cytomegalovirus exposure and HLA in healthy donors. The primer mix had 60 Vbeta and 13 Jbeta primers. The assay was immunoSEQ multiplex PCR, and TCRdb's table has in-frame clones only and misses some. The sample includes roughly 170,000 clones, roughly four fifths of them seen just once. The sample was PBMCs. Every receptor here comes from a female donor in good health and CMV-seronegative.

The chain carries TRBV5-4 and TRBJ2-5; TRBD1 agrees at 8 bases. The tail of the sequence fits TRBJ2-7 better, so the J call may be wrong. This CDR3 spans 15 amino acids. The germline V gene encodes CDR1 SGHNT and CDR2 YYREEE (reference sequence). The CDR3 is CASSSDRARSYEQYF. Here the CDR3 DNA reads TGTGCCAGCAGCTCGGACAGGGCAAGATCCTACGAGCAGTACTTC.

The chain couples TRBV27 to TRBJ2-7, with 12 bases that match TRBD2. V lost 3 bases to trimming and J lost 3 bases; unmatched junction nucleotides: 3. The CDR3 has 15 amino acids. In germline, CDR1 is MNHEY, CDR2 SMNVEV (reference sequence). The CDR3 coding sequence is TGTGCCAGCAGTTTTCAGGGACTAGCGGGCTACGAGCAGTACTTC. This gives the protein CASSFQGLAGYEQYF.

V usage is TRBV7-9 and J usage is TRBJ1-2, with no clear D. Trimming shortened V by 11 bases and J by 0 bases, and 13 bases separated the two germline ends. The germline gives CDR1 SEHNR, CDR2 FQNEAQ (reference sequence). CDR3 length: 13 residues. In DNA, the CDR3 is TGTGCCGGCGTGACTTTAGCTAACTATGGCTACACCTTC. It specifies CAGVTLANYGYTF.

In nucleotides, the CDR3 is TGTGCCAGCAGTTTCGACTGGACAGGCAGCACAGATACGCAGTATTTT. Protein sequence: CASSFDWTGSTDTQYF. The chain is built from TRBV6-5 and TRBJ2-3; TRBD1 aligns across 7 bases. Unmatched junction bases numbered 7, after V lost 4 bases and J lost 0 bases. CDR3 length equals 16 residues. CDR1 is MNHEY and CDR2 is SVGAGI in the germline V gene.

This chain uses TRBV29-1 with TRBJ1-2; 8 nucleotides match TRBD1. The V and J ends lost 5 bases and 4 bases, in that order; junction bases with no gene match: 6. CDR3 size: 13 residues. CDR1 is SQVTM, CDR2 ANQGSEA, per germline. CDR3 in DNA: TGCAGCGTTTACCGGGACAGGACCTATGGCTACACCTTC. Encoded protein: CSVYRDRTYGYTF.

The gene calls are TRBV12-5 and TRBJ1-3, with unresolved D. Germline-derived CDR1 and CDR2 are LGHNT and FRNRAP. V was clipped by 5 bases and J by 1 base, with 9 bases between them. This CDR3 contains 14 residues. The CDR3 region is CASGPPGSGNTIYF. Written as DNA, the CDR3 is TGTGCTAGTGGTCCACCGGGGTCTGGAAACACCATATATTTT.

The chain has TRBV5-4 and TRBJ2-3; possibly TRBD2 for D (6 bases). The CDR3 spans 15 residues. Trimming pared 0 bases from V and 4 bases from J, leaving 12 bases between. Germline CDR1 SGHNT, CDR2 YYREEE (reference sequence). The CDR3 bases are TGTGCCAGCAGCTTGGGACTAGTAAGCGCAGATACGCAGTATTTT. This translates into CASSLGLVSADTQYF.

The J gene is TRBJ2-2, the V gene TRBV19; 7 nucleotides align to TRBD1. CDR1 is LNHDA and CDR2 is SQIVND in the germline V gene (reference sequence). The CDR3 loop spans 15 amino acids. V lost 5 bases to trimming and J lost 2 bases; unmatched junction nucleotides: 5. The CDR3 DNA is TGTGCCAGTAGTCGGGCAGGGGGTAACACCGGGGAGCTGTTTTTT. Translated: CASSRAGGNTGELFF.

This clone turned up a few times. The chain carries TRBV5-5 and TRBJ1-3; D unclear. The CDR3 spans 13 residues. The germline CDR1 and CDR2 sequences are SGHKS and YYEKEE (reference sequence). The V gene lost 1 base and the J gene lost 4 bases, with 6 bases spanning the gap. CDR3 sequence: CASSLNWGNTIYF. The CDR3 nucleotides read TGTGCCAGCAGCTTGAACTGGGGAAACACCATATATTTT.

The chain recombines TRBV28 with TRBJ1-2; D unclear. Deletions cut 3 bases from V and 1 base from J, with 6 bases between. This CDR3 has 13 residues. Germline V gives CDR1 MDHEN, CDR2 SYDVKM. CDR3 coding DNA: TGTGCCAGCAGTTTGGCCAGTAACTATGGCTACACCTTC. It specifies CASSLASNYGYTF.

This chain joins TRBV5-1 and TRBJ2-7; 8 nucleotides align to TRBD2. CDR3 size: 15 residues. CDR1 and CDR2 (germline): SGHRS, YFSETQ. The trim removed 0 bases at V and 0 bases at J, leaving 2 bases unmatched. Here the CDR3 reads CASSLGGGLSYEQYF. The CDR3 nucleotides read TGCGCCAGCAGCTTGGGCGGGGGGCTCTCCTACGAGCAGTACTTC.

The chain links TRBV5-4 to TRBJ2-3; a possible D gene is TRBD1 (5 bases). Germline CDR1 and CDR2: SGHNT and YYREEE (reference sequence). V was trimmed by 4 bases and J by 2 bases, leaving 8 bases between them. This CDR3 has 13 residues. CDR3 residues: CASSVDNTDTQYF. The CDR3 region has the DNA TGTGCCAGCAGCGTGGACAACACAGATACGCAGTATTTT.

The rearrangement uses TRBV6-5 and TRBJ1-1, with D perhaps matching TRBD1 (6 bases). The CDR3 contains 15 residues. Germline V gene data show CDR1 as MNHEY and CDR2 as SVGAGI. V was shortened by 6 bases and J by 8 bases, with 22 bases between the two germline ends. The CDR3 DNA follows: TGTGCCAGCAGCCGGCGGGTCGACAGGCCGTACGAAGCTTTCTTT. It encodes CASSRRVDRPYEAFF.

This sequence joins TRBV5-1 and TRBJ2-3, with 7 bases fitting TRBD1. V lost 3 bases, J lost 2 bases, and 3 bases stayed unmatched. The CDR3 loop spans 14 amino acids. The germline CDR1 and CDR2 sequences are SGHRS and YFSETQ. CDR3 loop: CASSYGQATDTQYF. The CDR3 DNA reads TGCGCCAGCAGCTATGGACAGGCCACAGATACGCAGTATTTT.

The V call is TRBV7-9, the J call TRBJ1-1; TRBD1 agrees at 7 bases. J lost 8 bases, V lost 8 bases, and 14 bases had no gene match. The CDR3 sequence is 14 residues long. CDR1 SEHNR and CDR2 FQNEAQ come from the germline V gene (reference sequence). The CDR3 loop is CASGSSRDSSEAFF. CDR3 DNA: TGTGCCAGCGGGTCCAGCCGGGACAGCTCCGAAGCTTTCTTT.

This rearrangement joins TRBV2 to TRBJ1-2; 8 bases fit TRBD1. This CDR3 is 15 amino acids long. The germline CDR1 and CDR2 sequences are SNHLY and FYNNEI. V shed 4 bases, J shed 4 bases, and the junction held 8 bases outside the gene matches. CDR3 DNA sequence: TGTGCCAGCAGTGTAGGCAGGGGGCGCGGCTATGGCTACACCTTC. It specifies CASSVGRGRGYGYTF.

The chain has TRBV5-1 and TRBJ2-5; D possibly corresponds to TRBD2 (6 bases). The CDR3 contains 14 residues. CDR1 is SGHRS, CDR2 YFSETQ, per germline. Between the trimmed V and J ends, which lost 1 base and 5 bases, there was a span of 12 bases. CDR3 DNA: TGCGCCAGCAGCTTGATGGGCGGGGAGGAGACCCAGTACTTC. This encodes CASSLMGGEETQYF.

J is TRBJ2-1 and V is TRBV4-3; a possible D gene is TRBD2 (6 bases). The germline gives CDR1 LGHNA, CDR2 YSLEER. This CDR3 is 13 amino acids long. Deletions cut 0 bases from V and 9 bases from J, with 9 bases between. The CDR3 region has the DNA TGCGCCAGCAGCCAAGATTGGAGGGGTGAGCAGTTCTTC. It encodes CASSQDWRGEQFF.

The chain has TRBV19 and TRBJ1-6; 8 nucleotides match TRBD1. This CDR3 has 15 residues. Germline V gene data show CDR1 as LNHDA and CDR2 as SQIVND (reference sequence). V lost 2 bases to trimming and J lost 5 bases; unmatched junction nucleotides: 2. CDR3 residues: CASSILDRDNSPLHF. The DNA of the CDR3 is TGTGCCAGTAGTATATTGGACAGGGATAATTCACCCCTCCACTTT. The full variable domain, with the rest looked up from reference TRBV19 and TRBJ1-6, is DGGITQSPKYLFRKEGQNVTLSCEQNLNHDAMYWYRQDPGQGLRLIYYSQIVNDFQKGDIAEGYSVSREKKESFPLTVTSAQKNPTAFYLCASSILDRDNSPLHFGNGTRLTVT.

The chain is built from TRBV30 and TRBJ1-2; D not resolved. Trimming removed 4 bases from V and 1 base from J, with 7 bases in between. This CDR3 is built from 12 residues. CDR1 and CDR2 from the germline V gene are GTSNPN and SVGIG (reference sequence). This chain's CDR3 is CAWNRVNYGYTF. The CDR3 DNA follows: TGTGCCTGGAATCGGGTTAACTATGGCTACACCTTC.

This clone was seen a single time. The V gene is TRBV18, the J gene TRBJ1-4; 9 bases fit TRBD1. CDR1 is KGHSH and CDR2 is LQKENI in the germline V gene. Trimming cost V 4 bases and J 6 bases; bases outside gene matches: 9. This CDR3 has 16 residues. CDR3 protein: CASSQTRTGADEKLFF. The CDR3, as DNA: TGTGCCAGCTCACAAACTAGGACAGGGGCGGATGAAAAACTGTTTTTT.